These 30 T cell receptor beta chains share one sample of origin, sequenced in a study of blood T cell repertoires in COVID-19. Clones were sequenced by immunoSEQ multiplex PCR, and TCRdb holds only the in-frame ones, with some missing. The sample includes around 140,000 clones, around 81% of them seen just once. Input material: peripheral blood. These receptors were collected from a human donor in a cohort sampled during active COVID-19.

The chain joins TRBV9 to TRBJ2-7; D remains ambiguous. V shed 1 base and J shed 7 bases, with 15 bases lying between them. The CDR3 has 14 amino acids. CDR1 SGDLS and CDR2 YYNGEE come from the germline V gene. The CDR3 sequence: CASSVRDSRREQYF. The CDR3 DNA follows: TGTGCCAGCAGCGTAAGAGACTCCCGAAGGGAGCAGTACTTC.

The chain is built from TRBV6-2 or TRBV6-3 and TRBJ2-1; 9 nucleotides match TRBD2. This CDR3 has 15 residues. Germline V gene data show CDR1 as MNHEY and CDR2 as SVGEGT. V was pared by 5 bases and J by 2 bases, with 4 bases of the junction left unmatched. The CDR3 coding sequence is TGTGCCAGCAGTGCTAGCGGGAATCCCTACAATGAGCAGTTCTTC. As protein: CASSASGNPYNEQFF.

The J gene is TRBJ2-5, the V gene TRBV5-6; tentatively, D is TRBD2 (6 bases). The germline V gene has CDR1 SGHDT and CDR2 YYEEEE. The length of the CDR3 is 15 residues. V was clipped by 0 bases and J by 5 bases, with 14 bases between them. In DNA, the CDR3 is TGTGCCAGCAGCTTGGGCGGGATGGGAAGGGAGACCCAGTACTTC. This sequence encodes CASSLGGMGRETQYF.

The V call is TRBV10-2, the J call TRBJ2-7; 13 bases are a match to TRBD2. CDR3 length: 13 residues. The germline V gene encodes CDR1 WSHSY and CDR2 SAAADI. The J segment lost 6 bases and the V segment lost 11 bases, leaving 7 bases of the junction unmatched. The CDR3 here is CASRTSGRREQYF. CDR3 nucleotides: TGCGCCTCCCGGACTAGCGGGAGACGCGAGCAGTACTTC.

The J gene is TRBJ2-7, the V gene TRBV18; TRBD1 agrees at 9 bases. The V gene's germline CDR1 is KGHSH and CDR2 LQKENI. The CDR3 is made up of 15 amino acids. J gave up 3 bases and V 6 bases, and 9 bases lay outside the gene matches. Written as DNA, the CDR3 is TGTGCCAGCTCCCAACCGGGACAGGGCCGCTACGAGCAGTACTTC. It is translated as CASSQPGQGRYEQYF.

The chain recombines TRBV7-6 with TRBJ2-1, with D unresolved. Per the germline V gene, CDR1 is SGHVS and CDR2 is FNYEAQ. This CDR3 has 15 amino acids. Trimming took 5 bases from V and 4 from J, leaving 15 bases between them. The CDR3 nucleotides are TGTGCCAGCAGCGCCGCTACCCGCCCTTACAATGAGCAGTTCTTC. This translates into CASSAATRPYNEQFF. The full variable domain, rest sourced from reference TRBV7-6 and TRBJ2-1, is GAGVSQSPRYKVTKRGQDVALRCDPISGHVSLYWYRQALGQGPEFLTYFNYEAQQDKSGLPNDRFSAERPEGSISTLTIQRTEQRDSAMYRCASSAATRPYNEQFFGPGTRLTVL.

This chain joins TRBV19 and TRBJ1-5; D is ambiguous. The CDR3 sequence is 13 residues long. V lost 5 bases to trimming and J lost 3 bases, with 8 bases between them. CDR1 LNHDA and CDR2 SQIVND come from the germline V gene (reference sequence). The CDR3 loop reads CASSFSANQPQHF. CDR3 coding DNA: TGTGCCAGTAGTTTCAGTGCCAATCAGCCCCAGCATTTT.

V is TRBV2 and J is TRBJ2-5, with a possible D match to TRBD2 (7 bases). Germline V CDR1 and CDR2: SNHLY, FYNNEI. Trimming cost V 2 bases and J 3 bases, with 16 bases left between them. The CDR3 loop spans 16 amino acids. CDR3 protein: CASSENTGGGEETQYF. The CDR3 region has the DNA TGTGCCAGCAGTGAAAACACCGGAGGGGGGGAAGAGACCCAGTACTTC.

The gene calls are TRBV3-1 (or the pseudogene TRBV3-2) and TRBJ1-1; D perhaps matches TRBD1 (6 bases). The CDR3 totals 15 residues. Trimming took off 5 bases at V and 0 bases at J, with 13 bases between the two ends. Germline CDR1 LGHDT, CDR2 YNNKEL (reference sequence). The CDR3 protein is CASSNRDLMNTEAFF. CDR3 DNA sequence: TGTGCCAGCAGCAACAGGGACCTCATGAACACTGAAGCTTTCTTT.

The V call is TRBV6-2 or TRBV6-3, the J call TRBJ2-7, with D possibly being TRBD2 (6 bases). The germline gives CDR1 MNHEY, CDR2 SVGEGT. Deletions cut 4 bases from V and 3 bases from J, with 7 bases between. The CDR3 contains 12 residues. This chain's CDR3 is CASSSEGYEQYF. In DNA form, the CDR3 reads TGTGCCAGCAGTTCGGAGGGCTACGAGCAGTACTTC.

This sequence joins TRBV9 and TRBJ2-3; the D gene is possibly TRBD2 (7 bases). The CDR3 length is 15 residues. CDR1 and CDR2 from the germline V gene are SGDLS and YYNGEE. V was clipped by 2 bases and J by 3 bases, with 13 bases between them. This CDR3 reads CASSVGGRYTDTQYF. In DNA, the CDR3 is TGTGCCAGCAGCGTGGGGGGGCGTTATACAGATACGCAGTATTTT.

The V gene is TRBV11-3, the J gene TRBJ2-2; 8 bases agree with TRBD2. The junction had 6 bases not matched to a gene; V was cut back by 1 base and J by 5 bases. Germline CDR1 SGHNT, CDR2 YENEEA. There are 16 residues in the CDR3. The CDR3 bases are TGTGCCAGCAGCTTAGTCGCGGGAGGATCAACCGGGGAGCTGTTTTTT. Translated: CASSLVAGGSTGELFF.

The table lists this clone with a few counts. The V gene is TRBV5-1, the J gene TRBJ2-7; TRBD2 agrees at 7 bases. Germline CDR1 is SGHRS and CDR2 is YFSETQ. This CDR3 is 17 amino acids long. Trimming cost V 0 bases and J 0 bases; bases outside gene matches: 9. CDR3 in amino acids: CASSLGGGQGDSYEQYF. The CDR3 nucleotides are TGCGCCAGCAGCTTGGGGGGAGGGCAGGGCGACTCCTACGAGCAGTACTTC.

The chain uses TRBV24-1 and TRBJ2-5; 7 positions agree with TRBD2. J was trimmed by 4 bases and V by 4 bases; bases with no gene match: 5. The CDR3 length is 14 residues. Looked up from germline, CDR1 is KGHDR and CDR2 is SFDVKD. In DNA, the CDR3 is TGTGCCACCAGTGAAGCTAGCGGCCTAGAGACCCAGTACTTC. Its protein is CATSEASGLETQYF.

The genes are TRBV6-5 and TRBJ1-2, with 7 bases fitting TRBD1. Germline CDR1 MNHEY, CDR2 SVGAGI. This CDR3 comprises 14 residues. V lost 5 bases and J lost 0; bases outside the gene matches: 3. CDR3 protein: CASSPRGSNYGYTF. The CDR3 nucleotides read TGTGCCAGCAGTCCCAGGGGGTCTAACTATGGCTACACCTTC.

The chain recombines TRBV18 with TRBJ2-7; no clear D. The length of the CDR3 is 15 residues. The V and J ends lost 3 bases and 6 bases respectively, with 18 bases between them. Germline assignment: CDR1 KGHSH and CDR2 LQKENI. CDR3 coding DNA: TGTGCCAGCTCACCTACTCTAGATCAGAAGAGCGAGCAGTACTTC. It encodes CASSPTLDQKSEQYF. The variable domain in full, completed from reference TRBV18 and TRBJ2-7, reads NAGVMQNPRHLVRRRGQEARLRCSPMKGHSHVYWYRQLPEEGLKFMVYLQKENIIDESGMPKERFSAEFPKEGPSILRIQQVVRGDSAAYFCASSPTLDQKSEQYFGPGTRLTVT.

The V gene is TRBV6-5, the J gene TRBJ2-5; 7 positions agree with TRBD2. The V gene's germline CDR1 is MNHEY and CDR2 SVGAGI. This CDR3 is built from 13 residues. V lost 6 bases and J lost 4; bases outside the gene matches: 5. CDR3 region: CASRSSGIETQYF. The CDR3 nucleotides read TGTGCCAGCAGGTCTAGCGGTATAGAGACCCAGTACTTC.

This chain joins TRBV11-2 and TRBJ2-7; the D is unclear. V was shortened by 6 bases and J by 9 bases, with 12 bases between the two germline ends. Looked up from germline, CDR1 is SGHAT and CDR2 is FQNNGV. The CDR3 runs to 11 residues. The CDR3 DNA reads TGTGCCAGCAGTGAAAATTCGGGGCAGTACTTC. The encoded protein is CASSENSGQYF.

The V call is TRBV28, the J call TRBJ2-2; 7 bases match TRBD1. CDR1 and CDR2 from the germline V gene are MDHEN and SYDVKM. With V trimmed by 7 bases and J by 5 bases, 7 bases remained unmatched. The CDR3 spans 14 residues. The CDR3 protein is CASTKGAQTGELFF. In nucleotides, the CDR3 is TGTGCCAGCACAAAGGGGGCGCAAACCGGGGAGCTGTTTTTT.

CDR3 sequence: CASSLDGTVSDTQYF. As DNA, the CDR3 is TGCGCCAGCAGCTTGGACGGGACTGTTTCGGATACGCAGTATTTT. The J gene is TRBJ2-3, the V gene TRBV5-1, with D maybe TRBD2 (6 bases). The CDR3 spans 15 residues. The germline V gene encodes CDR1 SGHRS and CDR2 YFSETQ. Trimming removed 0 bases at V and 6 bases at J, with 14 bases between.

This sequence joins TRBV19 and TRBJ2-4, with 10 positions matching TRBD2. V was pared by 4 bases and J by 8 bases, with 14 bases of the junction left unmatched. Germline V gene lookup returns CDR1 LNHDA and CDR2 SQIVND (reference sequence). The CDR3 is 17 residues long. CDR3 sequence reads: CASSSLAGGGRRDIQYF. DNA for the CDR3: TGTGCCAGTAGTAGTTTAGCGGGAGGAGGTAGAAGGGACATTCAGTACTTC.

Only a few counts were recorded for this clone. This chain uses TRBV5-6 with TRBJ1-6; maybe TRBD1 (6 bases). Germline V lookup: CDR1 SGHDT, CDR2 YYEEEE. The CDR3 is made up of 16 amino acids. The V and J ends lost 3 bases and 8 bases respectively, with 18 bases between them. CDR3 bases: TGTGCCAGCAGCTCTCTGGGGGCCTTGTCCGATTCACCCCTCCACTTT. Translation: CASSSLGALSDSPLHF.

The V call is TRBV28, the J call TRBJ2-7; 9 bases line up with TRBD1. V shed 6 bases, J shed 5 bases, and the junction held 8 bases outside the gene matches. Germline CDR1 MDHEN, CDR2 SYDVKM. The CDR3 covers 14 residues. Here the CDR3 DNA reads TGTGCCAGCAGCCCGGGACAGGGTCGACACGAGCAGTACTTC. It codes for CASSPGQGRHEQYF. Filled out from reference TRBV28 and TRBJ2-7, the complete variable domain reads DVKVTQSSRYLVKRTGEKVFLECVQDMDHENMFWYRQDPGLGLRLIYFSYDVKMKEKGDIPEGYSVSREKKERFSLILESASTNQTSMYLCASSPGQGRHEQYFGPGTRLTVT.

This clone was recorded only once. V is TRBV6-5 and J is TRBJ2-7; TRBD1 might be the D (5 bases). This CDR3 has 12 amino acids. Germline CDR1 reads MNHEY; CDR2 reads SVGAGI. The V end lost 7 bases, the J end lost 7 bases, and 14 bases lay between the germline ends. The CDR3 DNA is TGTGCCAGCACCTCGACAGTGGGGGAGCAGTACTTC. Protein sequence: CASTSTVGEQYF.

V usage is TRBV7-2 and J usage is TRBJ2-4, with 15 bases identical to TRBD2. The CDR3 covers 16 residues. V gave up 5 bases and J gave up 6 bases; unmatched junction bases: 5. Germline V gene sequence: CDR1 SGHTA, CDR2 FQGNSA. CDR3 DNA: TGTGCCAGCAGCCCTCCGGGACTAGCGGGAGGAAACATTCAGTACTTC. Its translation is CASSPPGLAGGNIQYF.

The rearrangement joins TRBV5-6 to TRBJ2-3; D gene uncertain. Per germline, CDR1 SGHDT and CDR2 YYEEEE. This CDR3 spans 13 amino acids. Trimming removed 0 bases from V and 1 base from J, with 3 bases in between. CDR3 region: CASSLAGTDTQYF. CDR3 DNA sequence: TGTGCCAGCAGCTTGGCAGGCACAGATACGCAGTATTTT.

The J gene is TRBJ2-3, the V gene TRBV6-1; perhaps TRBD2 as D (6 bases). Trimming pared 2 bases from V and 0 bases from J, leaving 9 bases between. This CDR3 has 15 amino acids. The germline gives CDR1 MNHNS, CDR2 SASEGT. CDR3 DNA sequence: TGTGCCAGCAGTGAAAGCGGGCTAAGCACAGATACGCAGTATTTT. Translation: CASSESGLSTDTQYF.

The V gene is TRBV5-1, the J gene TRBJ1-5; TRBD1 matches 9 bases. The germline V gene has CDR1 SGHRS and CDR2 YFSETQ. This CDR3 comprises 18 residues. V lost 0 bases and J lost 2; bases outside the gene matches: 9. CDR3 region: CASSLVPRTGAGNQPQHF. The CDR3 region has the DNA TGCGCCAGCAGCTTGGTGCCCCGGACAGGGGCCGGCAATCAGCCCCAGCATTTT.

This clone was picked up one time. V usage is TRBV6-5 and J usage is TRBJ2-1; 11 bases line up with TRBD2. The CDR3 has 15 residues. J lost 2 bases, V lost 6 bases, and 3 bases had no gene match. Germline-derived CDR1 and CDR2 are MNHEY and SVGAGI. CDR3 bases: TGTGCCAGCAGGGCTAGCGGGAGGACCTACAATGAGCAGTTCTTC. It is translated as CASRASGRTYNEQFF.

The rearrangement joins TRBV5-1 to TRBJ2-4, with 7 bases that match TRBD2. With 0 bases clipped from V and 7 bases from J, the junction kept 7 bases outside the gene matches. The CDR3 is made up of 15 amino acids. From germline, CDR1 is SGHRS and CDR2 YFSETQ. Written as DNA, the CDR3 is TGCGCCAGCAGCTTGGTTGGGCAGGGAGGGAACATTCAGTACTTC. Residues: CASSLVGQGGNIQYF.